These 19 T cell receptor beta chains originate from one sample sequenced in a study of blood T cells in healthy people across ages (dated by TCRdb to between 2015 and 2016). Libraries were made using 5' RACE. Sequencing was carried out with an Illumina HiSeq 2500. A second roughly 6 to 12 cycle PCR used a sample-barcoded 5' primer and a J-beta primer mix. TCRdb reran the public reads through fastp at Q25 and MiXCR, keeping productive beta chains. Identical CDR3 proteins give one entry, which carries the most common genes and DNA. This sample is represented by about 1.8 million distinct CDR3 sequences; roughly 49% of them were singletons. The ten largest clones represent less than 2.5% of the sample. Sample: blood. The receptors were sampled from a middle-aged woman in good health.

A few counts support this clonotype. The rearrangement joins TRBV20-1 to TRBJ2-1; 8 nucleotides agree with TRBD2. The J segment lost 4 bases and the V segment lost 5 bases, leaving 7 bases of the junction unmatched. There are 14 residues in the CDR3. From germline, CDR1 is DFQATT and CDR2 SNEGSKA (reference sequence). The CDR3: CSARGTRRYNEQFF. CDR3 coding DNA: TGCAGTGCTCGCGGGACTAGAAGATACAATGAGCAGTTCTTC.

The gene calls are TRBV25-1 and TRBJ2-5, with 8 bases fitting TRBD2. Looked up from germline, CDR1 is MGHDK and CDR2 is SYGVNS. This CDR3 region has 17 residues. J gave up 4 bases and V 3 bases, and 13 bases lay outside the gene matches. The chain's CDR3 is CASSEFGAGGSRETQYF. The DNA for the CDR3 is TGTGCCAGCAGTGAGTTCGGGGCGGGGGGAAGTAGAGAGACCCAGTACTTC.

V usage is TRBV6-2 or TRBV6-3 and J usage is TRBJ2-7, with a weak D call TRBD1 (6 bases). The CDR3 has 14 residues. The germline V and J ends were trimmed by 6 bases and 0 bases, with 12 bases remaining between them. Germline lookup yields CDR1 MNHEY and CDR2 SVGEGT. The CDR3 coding sequence is TGTGCCAGCAGGAGGGGGACGGGCTCCTACGAGCAGTACTTC. This encodes CASRRGTGSYEQYF.

V gene TRBV4-3 combines with J gene TRBJ2-7; no clear D gene. This CDR3 has 15 residues. V was cut by 0 bases and J by 6 bases, with 15 bases left in between. From germline, CDR1 is LGHNA and CDR2 YSLEER. CDR3 coding DNA: TGCGCCAGCAGCCAAGACTCCAGGATATACTCCGAGCAGTACTTC. Protein product: CASSQDSRIYSEQYF.

J is TRBJ2-5 and V is TRBV20-1; no firm D call. Trimming shortened V by 0 bases and J by 4 bases, and 21 bases separated the two germline ends. CDR1 and CDR2 from the germline V gene are DFQATT and SNEGSKA (reference sequence). The CDR3 runs to 17 residues. Here the CDR3 DNA reads TGCAGTGCTAGAGATTTCGAGAAATCAGAAAGCCGAGAGACCCAGTACTTC. Its translation is CSARDFEKSESRETQYF.

This CDR3 is CASASADTQYF. In DNA, the CDR3 is TGTGCCAGCGCGAGTGCAGATACGCAGTATTTT. The chain recombines TRBV24-1 with TRBJ2-3; D is unclear. V was trimmed by 11 bases and J by 4 bases, leaving 9 bases between them. This CDR3 spans 11 amino acids. Germline V CDR1 and CDR2: KGHDR, SFDVKD.

The rearrangement joins TRBV12-3 or TRBV12-4 to TRBJ2-3; TRBD2 matches at 7 bases. V lost 7 bases, J lost 2 bases, and 6 bases stayed unmatched. The CDR3 totals 14 residues. The CDR3 sequence: CASKLGRATDTQYF. The CDR3 DNA reads TGTGCCAGCAAGTTGGGGAGGGCCACAGATACGCAGTATTTT.

The sample holds many counts of this clonotype. This rearrangement joins TRBV18 to TRBJ2-4; 7 bases are shared with TRBD1. CDR3 length: 14 amino acids. J lost 4 bases, V lost 3 bases, and 3 bases had no gene match. The germline gives CDR1 KGHSH, CDR2 LQKENI. CDR3 DNA sequence: TGTGCCAGCTCACCCCGGGACAGTAAAAACATTCAGTACTTC. This encodes CASSPRDSKNIQYF. Combining the CDR3 with reference TRBV18 and TRBJ2-4 gives the whole variable domain NAGVMQNPRHLVRRRGQEARLRCSPMKGHSHVYWYRQLPEEGLKFMVYLQKENIIDESGMPKERFSAEFPKEGPSILRIQQVVRGDSAAYFCASSPRDSKNIQYFGAGTRLSVL.

This chain links TRBV29-1 with TRBJ2-5; TRBD2 agrees at 7 bases. The CDR3 covers 14 residues. The trim removed 4 bases at V and 11 bases at J, leaving 16 bases unmatched. Germline V CDR1 and CDR2: SQVTM, ANQGSEA. The CDR3 region has the DNA TGCAGCGTTGTTGAGCGGGGTTCCTACAATGAGCAGTACTTC. This translates into CSVVERGSYNEQYF.

This chain links TRBV25-1 with TRBJ1-2; the D gene is possibly TRBD1 (5 bases). Looked up from germline, CDR1 is MGHDK and CDR2 is SYGVNS. The CDR3 spans 14 residues. V was cut by 8 bases and J by 1 base, with 14 bases left in between. DNA for the CDR3: TGTGCCAGCTCGGGACGGACCCATAACTATGGCTACACCTTC. It is translated as CASSGRTHNYGYTF.

J is TRBJ1-2 and V is TRBV13; tentative D call: TRBD1 (6 bases). Germline CDR1 is PRHDT and CDR2 is FYEKMQ (reference sequence). The CDR3 length is 16 residues. V shed 4 bases and J shed 3 bases, with 18 bases lying between them. Written as DNA, the CDR3 is TGTGCCAGCAGCTCCACCGAGGCAGGGGACGACTATGGCTACACCTTC. This codes for CASSSTEAGDDYGYTF.

The chain uses TRBV5-1 and TRBJ2-1; 7 positions match TRBD1. V lost 7 bases and J lost 3; bases outside the gene matches: 10. Germline V gives CDR1 SGHRS, CDR2 YFSETQ. The length of the CDR3 is 15 residues. CDR3: CASRTGASLYNEQFF. In DNA form, the CDR3 reads TGCGCCAGCCGTACAGGGGCCTCGCTCTACAATGAGCAGTTCTTC.

The CDR3 spells CASSFDSKQETQYF. The CDR3 DNA reads as TGTGCCAGCAGCTTCGACAGTAAACAAGAGACCCAGTACTTC. The rearrangement joins TRBV7-2 to TRBJ2-5; tentatively, D is TRBD1 (5 bases). The CDR3 is 14 amino acids. The V gene's germline CDR1 is SGHTA and CDR2 FQGNSA. The V and J ends lost 3 bases and 2 bases respectively, with 10 bases between them.

The genes are TRBV6-2 or TRBV6-3 and TRBJ2-5, with 13 bases lining up with TRBD2. Trimming cost V 5 bases and J 5 bases; bases outside gene matches: 8. The V gene's germline CDR1 is MNHEY and CDR2 SVGEGT. The CDR3 runs 16 residues. CDR3: CASSRGLAGIHETQYF. The CDR3 DNA reads as TGTGCCAGCAGTAGGGGACTAGCGGGGATCCATGAGACCCAGTACTTC.

This clonotype was seen just once. The chain recombines TRBV2 with TRBJ2-5; 13 bases map to TRBD2. This CDR3 has 16 residues. The V segment lost 9 bases and the J segment 7 bases; nucleotides outside the gene matches: 14. Germline V lookup: CDR1 SNHLY, CDR2 FYNNEI. The CDR3 sequence is CARGSTRTSGRGTQYF. Written as DNA, the CDR3 is TGTGCCAGAGGGTCTACTAGGACTAGCGGGAGAGGGACCCAGTACTTC.

The chain uses TRBV20-1 and TRBJ2-1, with D perhaps matching TRBD1 or TRBD2 (6 bases each). Germline CDR1 DFQATT, CDR2 SNEGSKA (reference sequence). V lost 5 bases and J 7 bases, leaving 12 bases between the germline ends. This CDR3 is built from 12 residues. The CDR3 bases are TGCAGTGCTGGGGGCCGGGGGAATGAGCAGTTCTTC. It is translated as CSAGGRGNEQFF.

This clonotype was recorded a few times. The chain recombines TRBV20-1 with TRBJ1-2, with D unresolved. Germline CDR1 and CDR2: DFQATT and SNEGSKA (reference sequence). The CDR3 covers 13 residues. V lost 0 bases and J lost 8, with 13 bases in between. In nucleotides, the CDR3 is TGCAGTGCTAGAGATCTTAGGGCTGAAGGCTACACCTTC. Translating it yields CSARDLRAEGYTF.

This chain uses TRBV20-1 with TRBJ2-4; D uncertain. Judging by the DNA end, TRBJ2-5 fits better; the J call may be wrong. This CDR3 is 16 amino acids long. Germline V gene data show CDR1 as DFQATT and CDR2 as SNEGSKA (reference sequence). This CDR3 reads CSARAPSAIPQETQYF. CDR3 sequence (DNA): TGCAGTGCTAGAGCTCCGAGCGCCATCCCTCAAGAGACCCAGTACTTC.

As regards this clonotype: Relative to the germline gene, one junction end is altered; a read error may explain this. The chain combines TRBV27 with TRBJ1-5; no clear D. Germline V gene sequence: CDR1 MNHEY, CDR2 SMNVEV (reference sequence). The CDR3 extends over 15 amino acids. The CDR3 region has the DNA TGTGCCAGCAGTTCTTCAGTAGGGTTCAATCAACCCCAGCATTTT. Translation: CASSSSVGFNQPQHF.